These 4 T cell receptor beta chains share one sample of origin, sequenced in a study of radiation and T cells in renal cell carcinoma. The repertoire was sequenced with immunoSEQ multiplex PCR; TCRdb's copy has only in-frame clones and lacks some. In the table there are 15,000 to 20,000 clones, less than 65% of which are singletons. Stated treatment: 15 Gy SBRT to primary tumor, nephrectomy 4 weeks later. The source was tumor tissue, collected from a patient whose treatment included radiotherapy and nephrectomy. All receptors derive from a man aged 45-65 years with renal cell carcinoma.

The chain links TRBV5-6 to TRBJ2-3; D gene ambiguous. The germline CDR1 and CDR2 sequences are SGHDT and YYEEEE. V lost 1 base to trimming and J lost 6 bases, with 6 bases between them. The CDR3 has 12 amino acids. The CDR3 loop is CASSLLKDTQYF. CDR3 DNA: TGTGCCAGCAGCTTGCTGAAGGATACGCAGTATTTT. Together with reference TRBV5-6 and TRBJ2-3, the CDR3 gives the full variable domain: DAGVTQSPTHLIKTRGQQVTLRCSPKSGHDTVSWYQQALGQGPQFIFQYYEEEERQRGNFPDRFSGHQFPNYSSELNVNALLLGDSALYLCASSLLKDTQYFGPGTRLTVL.

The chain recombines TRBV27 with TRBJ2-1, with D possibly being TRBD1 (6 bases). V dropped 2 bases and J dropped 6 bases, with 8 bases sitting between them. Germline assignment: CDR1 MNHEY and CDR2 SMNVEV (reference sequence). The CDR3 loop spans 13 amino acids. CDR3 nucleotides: TGTGCCAGCAGTTTAACAGGGCGCAATGAGCAGTTCTTC. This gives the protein CASSLTGRNEQFF.

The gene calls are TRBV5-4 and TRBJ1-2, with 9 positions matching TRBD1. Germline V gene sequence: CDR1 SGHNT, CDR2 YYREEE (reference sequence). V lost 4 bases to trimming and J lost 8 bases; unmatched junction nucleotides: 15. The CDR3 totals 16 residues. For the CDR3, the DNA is TGTGCCAGCAGCCACAACCGACCGGGGGACAGGGAGGGCTACACCTTC. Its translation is CASSHNRPGDREGYTF.

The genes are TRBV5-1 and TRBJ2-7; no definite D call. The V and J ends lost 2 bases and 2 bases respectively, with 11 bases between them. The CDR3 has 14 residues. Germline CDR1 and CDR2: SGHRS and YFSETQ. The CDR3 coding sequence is TGCGCCAGCAGCTTCGCACGTGGAACCTACGAGCAGTACTTC. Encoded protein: CASSFARGTYEQYF.